This T cell receptor (beta chain) was sequenced in a study of CD8 T cells in Susac syndrome (dated by TCRdb to about 2019). For the wider study: The study used repertoire sequencing to test whether antigen drove CD8+ T cell activation and differentiation in Susac syndrome. Clonality of the CD8+ T cell repertoire was compared between more than 10 healthy donors, approximately 14 Susac syndrome patients and under 16 multiple sclerosis patients. General study outcomes and caveats: The number of individuals in the TCR sequencing and HLA analysis was recognized as being relatively small.

There are 12 amino acids in the CDR3, from cysteine to phenylalanine inclusive. The sequence is cut down to CDR3 DNA, 36 bases in frame from base 1. CDR1 SQVTM and CDR2 ANQGSEA are derived from the germline V gene. Trimming at the junction amounts to 6 bases on V and 8 bases on J, and the germline ends lie 16 bases apart. Peripheral blood CD8+ and CD4+ T cells from healthy donors, Susac syndrome patients and multiple sclerosis patients were profiled by high-throughput TCR beta sequencing. Multiple sclerosis controls were treatment-naive patients with stable or active relapsing-remitting disease fulfilling revised McDonald criteria. Bulk CD8+ and CD4+ T cells were purified by magnetic negative isolation, whereas CD8+ TEMRA cells were enriched by FACS. Blood was collected in EDTA tubes and processed within 24 hours, with PBMCs isolated through density gradient centrifugation. PBMCs intended for TCR sequencing were cryopreserved in liquid nitrogen and thawed later in a water bath at 37 degrees C. Purity of sorted or isolated CD4+, CD8+ and CD8+ TEMRA cells was at least 90%.

A word on this clonotype: It has no known antigen specificity. The record has no base qualities; no much larger clone is one base away.

RNA was extracted with the RNeasy kit and about 0.5 to 1 ug was reverse transcribed using random hexamers. The immunoSEQ multiplex PCR assay, covering 54 Vbeta and 13 Jbeta segments, was used to amplify TCR beta CDR3 regions. Bias from PCR amplification was corrected by using a synthetic template baseline for primer optimization and for computational correction. The authors processed their data as follows. Reads were annotated to V, D and J genes according to IMGT and were analyzed with immunoSEQ Analyzer, with only productive sequences retained. Clonality was calculated as one minus the Shannon entropy normalized by log2 of the number of productive unique sequences. For each patient and control, public and private clones were evaluated among the 100 most prevalent clones. Clones were defined as Susac-specific when absent from the healthy and MS cohorts, from 1,000 to 1,100 published viral clones and from other ImmuneACCESS disease sequences. The raw public data were reprocessed by TCRdb itself: fastp quality trimming at Q25, MiXCR clonotype calling, in-frame beta chains only. Rows with one shared CDR3 protein collapse into an entry with the most common genes and DNA. The authors' filters were not applied to this entry. Across this sample there are fewer than 85,000 distinct CDR3 sequences, with approximately 94% seen only once. The ten top clones hold just under 0.4% of the sample.

The sequence came from a human donor with multiple sclerosis. The sequence is built from TRBV29-1 and TRBJ1-2; the D region possibly corresponds to TRBD1 (5 bases align). The source material was CD8+ T cells from PBMCs. The sequenced DNA: TGCAGCGTCTCTACAGGCTCGGGAGGCTACACCTTC. Its protein reads: CSVSTGSGGYTF.